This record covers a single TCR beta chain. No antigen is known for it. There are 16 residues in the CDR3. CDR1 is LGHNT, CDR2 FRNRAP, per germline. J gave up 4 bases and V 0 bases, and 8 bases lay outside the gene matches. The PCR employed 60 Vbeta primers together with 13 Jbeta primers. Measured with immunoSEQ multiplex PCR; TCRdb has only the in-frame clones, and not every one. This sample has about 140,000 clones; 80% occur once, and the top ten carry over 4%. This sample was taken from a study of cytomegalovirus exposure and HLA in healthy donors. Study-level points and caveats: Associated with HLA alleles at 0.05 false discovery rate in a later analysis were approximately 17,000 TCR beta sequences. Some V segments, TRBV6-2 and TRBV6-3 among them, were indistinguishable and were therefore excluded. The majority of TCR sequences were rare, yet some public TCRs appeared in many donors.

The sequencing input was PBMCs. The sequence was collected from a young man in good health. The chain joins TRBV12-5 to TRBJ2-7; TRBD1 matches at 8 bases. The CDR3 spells CASGLVHSYRGYEQYF. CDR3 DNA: TGTGCTAGTGGTTTGGTACACTCGTACAGGGGGTACGAGCAGTACTTC.